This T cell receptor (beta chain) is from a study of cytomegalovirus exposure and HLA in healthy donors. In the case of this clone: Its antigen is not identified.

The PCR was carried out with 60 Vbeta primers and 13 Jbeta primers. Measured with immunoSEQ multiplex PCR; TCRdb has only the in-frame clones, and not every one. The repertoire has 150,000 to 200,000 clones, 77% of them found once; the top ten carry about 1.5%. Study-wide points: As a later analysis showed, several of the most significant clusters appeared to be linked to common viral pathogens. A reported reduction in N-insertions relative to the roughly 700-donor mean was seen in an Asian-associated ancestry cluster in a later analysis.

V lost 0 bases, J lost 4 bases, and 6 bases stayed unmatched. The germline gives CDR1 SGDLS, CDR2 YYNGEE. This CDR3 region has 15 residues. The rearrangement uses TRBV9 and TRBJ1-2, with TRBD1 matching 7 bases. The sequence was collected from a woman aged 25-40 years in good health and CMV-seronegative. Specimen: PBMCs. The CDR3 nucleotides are TGTGCCAGCAGCGTAGAGGGGGCGAAGAGCTATGGCTACACCTTC. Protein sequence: CASSVEGAKSYGYTF. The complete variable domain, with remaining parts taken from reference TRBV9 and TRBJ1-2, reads DSGVTQTPKHLITATGQRVTLRCSPRSGDLSVYWYQQSLDQGLQFLIQYYNGEERAKGNILERFSAQQFPDLHSELNLSSLELGDSALYFCASSVEGAKSYGYTFGSGTRLTVV.